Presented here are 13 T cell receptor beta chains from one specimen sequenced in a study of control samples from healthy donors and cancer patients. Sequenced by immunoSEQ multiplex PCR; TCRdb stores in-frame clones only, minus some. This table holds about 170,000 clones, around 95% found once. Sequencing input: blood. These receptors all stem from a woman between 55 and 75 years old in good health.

In DNA, the CDR3 is TGTGCCAGCTCACCACTCGCTCCCCTCACAGATACGCAGTATTTT. Its translation: CASSPLAPLTDTQYF. This rearrangement joins TRBV18 to TRBJ2-3; no firm D call. CDR1 KGHSH and CDR2 LQKENI come from the germline V gene. V lost 1 base to trimming and J lost 2 bases, with 10 bases between them. The CDR3 loop spans 15 amino acids.

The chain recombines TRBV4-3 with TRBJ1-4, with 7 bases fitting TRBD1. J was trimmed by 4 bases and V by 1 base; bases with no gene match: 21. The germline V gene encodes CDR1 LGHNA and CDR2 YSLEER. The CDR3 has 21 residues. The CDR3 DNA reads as TGCGCCAGCAGCCAAGTGCCCTGGGGACAGCCCATTATCATAAGTAATGAAAAACTGTTTTTT. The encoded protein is CASSQVPWGQPIIISNEKLFF.

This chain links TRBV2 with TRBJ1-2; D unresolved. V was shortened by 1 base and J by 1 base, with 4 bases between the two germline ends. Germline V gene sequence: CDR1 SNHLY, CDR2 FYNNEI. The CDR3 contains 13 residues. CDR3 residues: CASSEEGNYGYTF. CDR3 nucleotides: TGTGCCAGCAGTGAAGAGGGTAACTATGGCTACACCTTC.

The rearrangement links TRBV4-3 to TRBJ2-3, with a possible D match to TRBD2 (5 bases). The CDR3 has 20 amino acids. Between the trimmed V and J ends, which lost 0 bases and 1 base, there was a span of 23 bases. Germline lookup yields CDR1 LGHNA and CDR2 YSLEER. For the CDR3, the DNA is TGCGCCAGCAGCCAAGAGAAAAACGGGATTAACGTCGCTGGCACAGATACGCAGTATTTT. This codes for CASSQEKNGINVAGTDTQYF.

CDR3 bases: TGTGCCTGGAGTGTGTATTGGACAGGGAGAAACACTGAAGCTTTCTTT. Translated, it gives CAWSVYWTGRNTEAFF. V usage is TRBV30 and J usage is TRBJ1-1, with 8 positions matching TRBD1. Unmatched junction bases numbered 8, after V lost 0 bases and J lost 2 bases. Germline V gene lookup returns CDR1 GTSNPN and CDR2 SVGIG (reference sequence). This CDR3 contains 16 residues.

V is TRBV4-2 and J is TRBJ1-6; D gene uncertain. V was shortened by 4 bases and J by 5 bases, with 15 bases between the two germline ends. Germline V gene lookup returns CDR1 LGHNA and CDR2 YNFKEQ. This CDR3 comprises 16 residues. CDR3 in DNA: TGTGCCAGCAGCCGCGCCGTCGGGAGGGATAATTCACCCCTCCACTTT. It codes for CASSRAVGRDNSPLHF.

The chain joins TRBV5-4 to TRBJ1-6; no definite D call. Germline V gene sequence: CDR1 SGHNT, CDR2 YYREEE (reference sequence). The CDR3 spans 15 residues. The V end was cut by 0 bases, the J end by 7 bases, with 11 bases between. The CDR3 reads CASSLVGVRNSPLHF. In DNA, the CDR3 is TGTGCCAGCAGCTTGGTCGGAGTGAGGAATTCACCCCTCCACTTT.

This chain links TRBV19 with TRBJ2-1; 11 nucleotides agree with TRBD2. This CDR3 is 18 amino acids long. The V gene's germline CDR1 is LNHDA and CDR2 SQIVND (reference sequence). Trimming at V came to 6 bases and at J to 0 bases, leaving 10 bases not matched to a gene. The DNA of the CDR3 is TGTGCCAGTAGGATAACTAGCGGGGGCCGTAGCTCCTACAATGAGCAGTTCTTC. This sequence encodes CASRITSGGRSSYNEQFF.

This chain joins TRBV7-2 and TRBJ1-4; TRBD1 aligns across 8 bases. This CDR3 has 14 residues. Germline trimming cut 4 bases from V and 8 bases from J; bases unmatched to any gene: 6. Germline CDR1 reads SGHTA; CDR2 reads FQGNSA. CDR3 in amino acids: CASSSTGGREKLFF. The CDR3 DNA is TGTGCCAGCAGCTCCACAGGGGGAAGGGAAAAACTGTTTTTT.

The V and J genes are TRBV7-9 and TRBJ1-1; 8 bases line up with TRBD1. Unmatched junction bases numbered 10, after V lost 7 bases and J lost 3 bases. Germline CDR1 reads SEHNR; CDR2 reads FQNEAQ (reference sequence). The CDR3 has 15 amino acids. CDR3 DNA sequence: TGTGCCAGCACCAGGGGGCAGGTATGGGACACTGAAGCTTTCTTT. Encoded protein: CASTRGQVWDTEAFF.

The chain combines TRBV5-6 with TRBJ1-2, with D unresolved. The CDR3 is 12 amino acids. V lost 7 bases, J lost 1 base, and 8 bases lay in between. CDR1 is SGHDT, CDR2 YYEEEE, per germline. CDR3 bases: TGTGCCAGCGCCACAGTTAACTATGGCTACACCTTC. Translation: CASATVNYGYTF.

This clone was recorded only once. The CDR3 nucleotides are TGTGCCAGCAGCTTAGGGCGGGGGGCCCGGGGCTTCGAAAAACTGTTTTTT. This codes for CASSLGRGARGFEKLFF. The chain couples TRBV7-9 to TRBJ1-4, with TRBD1 as a possible D gene (6 bases). V dropped 1 base and J dropped 8 bases, with 20 bases sitting between them. The length of the CDR3 is 17 residues. Germline V gene sequence: CDR1 SEHNR, CDR2 FQNEAQ (reference sequence). Combining the CDR3 with reference TRBV7-9 and TRBJ1-4 gives the whole variable domain DTGVSQNPRHKITKRGQNVTFRCDPISEHNRLYWYRQTLGQGPEFLTYFQNEAQLEKSRLLSDRFSAERPKGSFSTLEIQRTEQGDSAMYLCASSLGRGARGFEKLFFGSGTQLSVL.

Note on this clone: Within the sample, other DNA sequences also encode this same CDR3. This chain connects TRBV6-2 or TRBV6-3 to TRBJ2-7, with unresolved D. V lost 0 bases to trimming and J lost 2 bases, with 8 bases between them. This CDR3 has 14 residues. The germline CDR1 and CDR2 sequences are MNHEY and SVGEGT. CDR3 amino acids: CASSYSTLAYEQYF. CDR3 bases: TGTGCCAGCAGTTACTCGACCCTGGCCTACGAGCAGTACTTC.